This T cell receptor (beta chain) was identified during a study of early T cells in non-severe SARS-CoV-2 infection. Study overall: Bulk RNA taken from unsorted whole blood was sequenced, leaving chains unpaired. Study results and limitations: There was a bias toward anti-spike CD8 responses in VDJdb matching, which missed private and CD4 specificities.

Each cDNA molecule carried a unique molecular identifier. TCRdb reprocessed the 5' RACE reads via MiXCR and lists one record per CDR3 protein. The sample lists roughly 35,000 distinct CDR3 sequences; 6% to 8.5% were seen once. This CDR3 contains 10 residues. Trimming pared 4 bases from V and 3 bases from J, leaving 4 bases between. CDR1 and CDR2 from the germline V gene are DFQATT and SNEGSKA (reference sequence). Of note for this clonotype: Its specificity is not known.

The clonotype comes from an adult who was a healthcare worker with PCR-confirmed SARS-CoV-2 infection or an uninfected control (not recorded which). The rearrangement joins TRBV20-1 to TRBJ2-7; D uncertain. Specimen: whole blood. The CDR3 protein is CSAKFYEQYF. The CDR3 region has the DNA TGCAGTGCTAAATTCTACGAGCAGTACTTC.